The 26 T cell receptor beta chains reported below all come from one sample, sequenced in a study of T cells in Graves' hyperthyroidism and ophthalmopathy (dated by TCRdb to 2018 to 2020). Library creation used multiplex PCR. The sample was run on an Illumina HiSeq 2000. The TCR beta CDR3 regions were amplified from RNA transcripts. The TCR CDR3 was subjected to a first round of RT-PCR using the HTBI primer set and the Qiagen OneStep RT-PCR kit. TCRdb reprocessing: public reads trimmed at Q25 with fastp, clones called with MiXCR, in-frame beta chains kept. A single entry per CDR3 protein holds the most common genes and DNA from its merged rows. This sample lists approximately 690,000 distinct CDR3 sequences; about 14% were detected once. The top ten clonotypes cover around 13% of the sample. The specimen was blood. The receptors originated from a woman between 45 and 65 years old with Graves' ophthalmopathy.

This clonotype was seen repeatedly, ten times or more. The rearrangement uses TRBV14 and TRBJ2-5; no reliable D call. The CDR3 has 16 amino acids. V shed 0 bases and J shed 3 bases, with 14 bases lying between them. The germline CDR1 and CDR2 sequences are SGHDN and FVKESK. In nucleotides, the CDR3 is TGTGCCAGCAGCCAAGATCGCCGGAGCGAGGAAGAGACCCAGTACTTC. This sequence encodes CASSQDRRSEEETQYF.

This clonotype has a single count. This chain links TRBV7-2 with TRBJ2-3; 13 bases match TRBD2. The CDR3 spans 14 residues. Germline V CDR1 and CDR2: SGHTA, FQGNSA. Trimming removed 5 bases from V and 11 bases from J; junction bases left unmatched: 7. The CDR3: CASSDRTSGSKQYF. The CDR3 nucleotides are TGTGCCAGCAGCGACCGGACTAGCGGGAGCAAGCAGTATTTT.

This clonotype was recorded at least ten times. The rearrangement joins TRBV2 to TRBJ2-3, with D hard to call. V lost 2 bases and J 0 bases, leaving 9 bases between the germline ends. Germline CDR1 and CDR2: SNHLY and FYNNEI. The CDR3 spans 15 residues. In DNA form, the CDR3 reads TGTGCCAGCAGTGAAACCCCTCTCAGCACAGATACGCAGTATTTT. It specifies CASSETPLSTDTQYF. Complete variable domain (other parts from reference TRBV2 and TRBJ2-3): EPEVTQTPSHQVTQMGQEVILRCVPISNHLYFYWYRQILGQKVEFLVSFYNNEISEKSEIFDDQFSVERPDGSNFTLKIRSTKLEDSAMYFCASSETPLSTDTQYFGPGTRLTVL.

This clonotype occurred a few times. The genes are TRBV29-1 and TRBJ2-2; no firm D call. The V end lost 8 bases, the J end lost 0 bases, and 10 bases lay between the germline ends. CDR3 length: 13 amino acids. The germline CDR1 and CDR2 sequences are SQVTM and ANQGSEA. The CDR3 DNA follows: TGCAGCAGCGTTGCTACGAACACCGGGGAGCTGTTTTTT. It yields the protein CSSVATNTGELFF.

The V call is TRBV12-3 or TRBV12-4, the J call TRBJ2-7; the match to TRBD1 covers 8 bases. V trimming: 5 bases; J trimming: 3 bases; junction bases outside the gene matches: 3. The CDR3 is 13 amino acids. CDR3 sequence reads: CASSMDRDYEQYF. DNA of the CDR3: TGTGCCAGCAGTATGGACAGGGACTACGAGCAGTACTTC.

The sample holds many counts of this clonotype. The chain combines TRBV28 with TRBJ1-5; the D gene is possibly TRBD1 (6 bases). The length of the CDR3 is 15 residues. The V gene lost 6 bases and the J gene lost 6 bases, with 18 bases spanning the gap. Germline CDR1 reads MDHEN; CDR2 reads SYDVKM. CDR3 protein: CASSRKTGLLQPQHF. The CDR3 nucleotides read TGTGCCAGCAGCCGGAAAACAGGGTTGCTTCAGCCCCAGCATTTT.

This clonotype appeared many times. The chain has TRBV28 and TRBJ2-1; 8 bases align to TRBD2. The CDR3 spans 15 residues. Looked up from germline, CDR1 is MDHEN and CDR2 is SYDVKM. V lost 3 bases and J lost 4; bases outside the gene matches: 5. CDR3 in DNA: TGTGCCAGCAGTTTTGTACTAGCGGAGTACAATGAGCAGTTCTTC. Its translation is CASSFVLAEYNEQFF.

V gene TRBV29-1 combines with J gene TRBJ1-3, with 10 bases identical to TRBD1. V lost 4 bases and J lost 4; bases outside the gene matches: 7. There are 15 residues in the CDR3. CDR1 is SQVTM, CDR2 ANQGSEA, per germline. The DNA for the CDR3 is TGCAGCGTTGCTCGCGGGACAGGGGAAGGAAACACCATATATTTT. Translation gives CSVARGTGEGNTIYF.

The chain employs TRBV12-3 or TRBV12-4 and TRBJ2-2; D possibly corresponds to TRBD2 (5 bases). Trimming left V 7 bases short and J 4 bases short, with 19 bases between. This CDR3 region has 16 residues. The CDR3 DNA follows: TGTGCCAGCATCATTTCATATGAAGGACTCACCGGGGAGCTGTTTTTT. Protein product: CASIISYEGLTGELFF.

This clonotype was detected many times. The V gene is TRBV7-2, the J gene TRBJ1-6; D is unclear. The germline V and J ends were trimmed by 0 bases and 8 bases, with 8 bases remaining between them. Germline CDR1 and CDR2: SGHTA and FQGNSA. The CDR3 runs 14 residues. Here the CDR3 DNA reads TGTGCCAGCAGCTTAGCGTCCCGGGATTCACCCCTCCACTTT. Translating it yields CASSLASRDSPLHF.

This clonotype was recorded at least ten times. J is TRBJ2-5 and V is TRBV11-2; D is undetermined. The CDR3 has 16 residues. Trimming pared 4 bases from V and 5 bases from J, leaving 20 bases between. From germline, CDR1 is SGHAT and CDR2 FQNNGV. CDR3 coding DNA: TGTGCCAGCAGCTCCCCGCTCGTTGGCAAGGCGGAGACCCAGTACTTC. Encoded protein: CASSSPLVGKAETQYF.

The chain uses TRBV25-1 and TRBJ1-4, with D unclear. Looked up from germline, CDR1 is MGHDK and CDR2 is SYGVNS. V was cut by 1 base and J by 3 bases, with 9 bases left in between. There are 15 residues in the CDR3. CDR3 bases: TGTGCCAGCAGTGAATGGAAGGAGGCTAATGAAAAACTGTTTTTT. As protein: CASSEWKEANEKLFF.

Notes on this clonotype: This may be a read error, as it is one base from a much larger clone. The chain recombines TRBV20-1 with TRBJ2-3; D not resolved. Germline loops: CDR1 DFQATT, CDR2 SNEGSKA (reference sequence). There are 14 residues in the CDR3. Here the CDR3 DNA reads TGCAGTGCTAGAATTGTCAGGCACACAGATACGCAGTGTTTT. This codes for CSARIVRHTDTQCF.

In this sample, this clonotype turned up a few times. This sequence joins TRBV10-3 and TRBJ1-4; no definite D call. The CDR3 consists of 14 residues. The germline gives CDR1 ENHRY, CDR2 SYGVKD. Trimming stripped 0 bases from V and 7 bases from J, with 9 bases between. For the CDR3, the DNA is TGTGCCATCAGTGAGTCGGTGCTGGGTGAAAAACTGTTTTTT. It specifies CAISESVLGEKLFF.

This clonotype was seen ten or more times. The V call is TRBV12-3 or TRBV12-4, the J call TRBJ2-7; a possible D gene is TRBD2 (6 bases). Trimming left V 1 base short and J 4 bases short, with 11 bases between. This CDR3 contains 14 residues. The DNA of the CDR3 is TGTGCCAGCAGTTTAGGAGGGAGGTCTTACGAGCAGTACTTC. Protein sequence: CASSLGGRSYEQYF.

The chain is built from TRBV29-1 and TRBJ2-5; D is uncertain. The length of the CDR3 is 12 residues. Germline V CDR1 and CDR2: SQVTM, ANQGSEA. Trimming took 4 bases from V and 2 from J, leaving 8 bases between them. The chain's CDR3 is CSVASSQETQYF. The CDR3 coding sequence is TGCAGCGTTGCTTCCTCGCAAGAGACCCAGTACTTC.

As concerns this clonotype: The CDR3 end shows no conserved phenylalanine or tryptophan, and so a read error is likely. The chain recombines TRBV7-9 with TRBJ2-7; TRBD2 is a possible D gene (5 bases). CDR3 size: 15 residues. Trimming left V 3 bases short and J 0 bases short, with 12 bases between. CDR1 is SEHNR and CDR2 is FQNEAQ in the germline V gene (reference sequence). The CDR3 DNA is TGTGCCAGCAGCTTCGGGCGCGGAGGCTCCTACGAGCAGTACCTC. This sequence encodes CASSFGRGGSYEQYL.

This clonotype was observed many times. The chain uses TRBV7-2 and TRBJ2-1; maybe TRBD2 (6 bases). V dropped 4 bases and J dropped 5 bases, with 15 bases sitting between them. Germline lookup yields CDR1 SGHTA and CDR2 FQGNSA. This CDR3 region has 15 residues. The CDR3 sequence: CASSSWERANNEQFF. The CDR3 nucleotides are TGTGCCAGCAGCTCGTGGGAGCGGGCTAACAATGAGCAGTTCTTC.

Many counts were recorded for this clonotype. The CDR3 loop reads CASSLPGATSGNTIYF. The CDR3 nucleotides are TGTGCCAGCAGCTTACCCGGAGCGACCTCTGGAAACACCATATATTTT. The gene calls are TRBV7-2 and TRBJ1-3; unclear D gene. This CDR3 is built from 16 residues. Germline CDR1 and CDR2: SGHTA and FQGNSA. Trimming removed 2 bases from V and 0 bases from J, with 11 bases in between.

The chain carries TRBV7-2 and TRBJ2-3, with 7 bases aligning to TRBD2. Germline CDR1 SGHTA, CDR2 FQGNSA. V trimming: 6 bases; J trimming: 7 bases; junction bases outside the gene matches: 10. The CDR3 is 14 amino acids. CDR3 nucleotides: TGTGCCAGCAGACGAGCGGGGCTCACGTATACGCAGTATTTT. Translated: CASRRAGLTYTQYF.

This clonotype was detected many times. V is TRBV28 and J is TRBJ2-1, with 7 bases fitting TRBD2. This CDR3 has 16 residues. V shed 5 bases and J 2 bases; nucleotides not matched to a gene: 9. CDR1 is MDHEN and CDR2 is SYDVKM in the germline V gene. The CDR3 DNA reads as TGTGCCAGCAGTCTTAAGACTAGCCGAACCTACAATGAGCAGTTCTTC. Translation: CASSLKTSRTYNEQFF.

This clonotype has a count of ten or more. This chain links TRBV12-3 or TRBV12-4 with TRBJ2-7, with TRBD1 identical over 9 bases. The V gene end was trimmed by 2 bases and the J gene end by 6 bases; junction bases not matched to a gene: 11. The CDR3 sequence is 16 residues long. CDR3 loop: CASSLSSWTGVPEQYF. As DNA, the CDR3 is TGTGCCAGCAGTTTAAGTTCTTGGACAGGGGTTCCCGAGCAGTACTTC.

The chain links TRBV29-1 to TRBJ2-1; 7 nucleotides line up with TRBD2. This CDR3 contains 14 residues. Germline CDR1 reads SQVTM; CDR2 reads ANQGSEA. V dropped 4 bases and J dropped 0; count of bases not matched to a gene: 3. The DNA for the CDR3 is TGCAGCGTTGTGAGGGACTACTCCTACAATGAGCAGTTCTTC. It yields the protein CSVVRDYSYNEQFF.

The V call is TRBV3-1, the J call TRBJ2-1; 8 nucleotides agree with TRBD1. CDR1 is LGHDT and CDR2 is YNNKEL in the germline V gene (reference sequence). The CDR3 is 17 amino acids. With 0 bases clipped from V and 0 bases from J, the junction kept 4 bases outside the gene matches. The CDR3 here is CASSQEDRGSSYNEQFF. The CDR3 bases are TGTGCCAGCAGCCAAGAAGACAGGGGAAGCTCCTACAATGAGCAGTTCTTC.

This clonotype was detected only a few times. CDR3 sequence: CASSQRVRAGDTDTQYF. The CDR3 DNA sequence: TGTGCCAGCAGCCAAAGAGTTCGAGCGGGAGATACAGATACGCAGTATTTT. This chain joins TRBV4-2 and TRBJ2-3, with 8 nucleotides matching TRBD2. The CDR3 runs 17 residues. J lost 3 bases, V lost 2 bases, and 10 bases had no gene match. Looked up from germline, CDR1 is LGHNA and CDR2 is YNFKEQ.

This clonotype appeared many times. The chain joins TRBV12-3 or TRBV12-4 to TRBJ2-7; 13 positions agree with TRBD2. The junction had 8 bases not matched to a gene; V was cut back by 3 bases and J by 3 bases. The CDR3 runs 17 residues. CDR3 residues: CASSLRGLAGLGYEQYF. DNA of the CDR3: TGTGCCAGCAGTTTGAGGGGACTAGCGGGACTCGGCTACGAGCAGTACTTC.